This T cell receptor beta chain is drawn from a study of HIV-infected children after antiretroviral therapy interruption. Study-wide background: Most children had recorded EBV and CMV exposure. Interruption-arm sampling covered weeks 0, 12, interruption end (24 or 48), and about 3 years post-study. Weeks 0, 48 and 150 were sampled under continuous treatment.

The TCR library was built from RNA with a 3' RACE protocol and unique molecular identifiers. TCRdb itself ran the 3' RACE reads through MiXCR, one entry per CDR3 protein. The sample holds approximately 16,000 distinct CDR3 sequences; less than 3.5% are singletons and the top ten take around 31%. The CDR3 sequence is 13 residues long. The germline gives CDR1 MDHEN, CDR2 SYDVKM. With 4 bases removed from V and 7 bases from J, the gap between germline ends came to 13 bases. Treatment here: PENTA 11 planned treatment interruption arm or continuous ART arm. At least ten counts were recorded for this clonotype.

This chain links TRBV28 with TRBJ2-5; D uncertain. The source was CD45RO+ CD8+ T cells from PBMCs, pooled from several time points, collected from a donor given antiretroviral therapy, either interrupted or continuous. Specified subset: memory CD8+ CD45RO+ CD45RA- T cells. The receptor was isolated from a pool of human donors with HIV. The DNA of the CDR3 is TGTGCCAGCAGTTCCGGGTTGTTGGGGACCCAGTACTTC. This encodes CASSSGLLGTQYF.